The entry below gives a single TCR beta chain sequence along with its context. What it recognizes is unknown. This entry comes from a study of OX40 agonist ivuxolimab in advanced cancers. Across the study: Administration of intravenous ivuxolimab to patients occurred every 2 weeks at 0.01 to 10 mg/kg. Study observations and caveats: The study found among the lowest clonal expansion in partial responders at 0.1-3.0 mg/kg. Low normalized clonal expansion also occurred in some nonresponding patients.

The assay was immunoSEQ multiplex PCR, and TCRdb's table has in-frame clones only and misses some. In the table there are around 95,000 clones, approximately 90% of which are singletons. This CDR3 spans 14 amino acids. The V segment lost 0 bases and the J segment 4 bases; nucleotides outside the gene matches: 3. CDR1 and CDR2 (germline): SGHDT, YYEEEE. This sequence was found in an adult with an advanced solid tumor such as melanoma, head and neck, liver or kidney cancer. Sequencing was performed on CD4+ or CD8+ T cells sorted from blood, taken in a trial of the OX40 agonist ivuxolimab. The rearrangement joins TRBV5-6 to TRBJ2-7, with 8 positions matching TRBD2. The CDR3 loop is CASSLVGLEYEQYF. CDR3 nucleotide sequence: TGTGCCAGCAGCTTGGTGGGACTAGAGTACGAGCAGTACTTC. The variable domain in full, with the rest retrieved from reference TRBV5-6 and TRBJ2-7, is DAGVTQSPTHLIKTRGQQVTLRCSPKSGHDTVSWYQQALGQGPQFIFQYYEEEERQRGNFPDRFSGHQFPNYSSELNVNALLLGDSALYLCASSLVGLEYEQYFGPGTRLTVT.